What follows are 30 T cell receptor beta chains derived from one specimen sequenced in a study of blood T cells in healthy people across ages. Sample-barcoded 5' priming and a J-beta primer mix drove a second PCR of roughly 6 to 12 cycles. TCRdb re-called the 5' RACE reads through MiXCR, storing one row per CDR3 protein. The table has 790,000 or so distinct CDR3 sequences, around half seen once. The source material was blood. Every receptor here comes from an elderly man in good health.

This clonotype has only a few counts. V and J are TRBV29-1 and TRBJ2-5; D call uncertain. The CDR3 has 13 amino acids. V lost 5 bases and J lost 4, with 14 bases in between. Germline-derived CDR1 and CDR2 are SQVTM and ANQGSEA. The CDR3, as DNA: TGCAGCGTTAGTGGTCAATGGGGAGAGACCCAGTACTTC. As protein: CSVSGQWGETQYF.

This chain links TRBV5-1 with TRBJ2-1; 8 bases map to TRBD2. Looked up from germline, CDR1 is SGHRS and CDR2 is YFSETQ. The CDR3 consists of 15 residues. V gave up 7 bases and J gave up 10 bases; unmatched junction bases: 16. CDR3 sequence reads: CASVDTGTSVLEQFF. For the CDR3, the DNA is TGCGCCAGCGTAGATACCGGGACTAGTGTCCTGGAGCAGTTCTTC.

The chain links TRBV7-2 to TRBJ2-6; D gene uncertain. The germline CDR1 and CDR2 sequences are SGHTA and FQGNSA. This CDR3 region has 14 residues. The V end lost 5 bases, the J end lost 3 bases, and 8 bases lay between the germline ends. The CDR3 loop reads CASSASYGANVLTF. For the CDR3, the DNA is TGTGCCAGCAGCGCCTCCTATGGGGCCAACGTCCTGACTTTC.

CDR3 bases: TGCGCCAGCAGCTTCGCCACTAGCGGGGCCCGCGAGGATACGCAGTATTTT. Its protein product is CASSFATSGAREDTQYF. The V gene is TRBV5-1, the J gene TRBJ2-3, with 10 bases aligning to TRBD2. The CDR3 extends over 17 amino acids. The V segment lost 2 bases and the J segment 6 bases; nucleotides outside the gene matches: 12. The V gene's germline CDR1 is SGHRS and CDR2 YFSETQ.

The chain recombines TRBV12-3 or TRBV12-4 with TRBJ1-5; 11 bases fit TRBD1. The CDR3 consists of 14 residues. Losses at the gene ends were 7 bases for V and 4 bases for J; bases not matched to a gene: 3. CDR3 protein: CASTGTGGNQPQHF. The CDR3 nucleotides read TGTGCCAGCACCGGGACAGGGGGAAATCAGCCCCAGCATTTT.

This clonotype came up a few times. The chain's CDR3 is CASSLDRGPTYEQYF. The CDR3 bases are TGTGCCAGCAGCTTGGACAGGGGGCCCACCTACGAGCAGTACTTC. The genes are TRBV7-2 and TRBJ2-7; 11 bases fit TRBD1. Germline V lookup: CDR1 SGHTA, CDR2 FQGNSA. V gave up 3 bases and J gave up 2 bases; unmatched junction bases: 3. The CDR3 has 15 amino acids.

V and J are TRBV7-2 and TRBJ2-5, with D tentatively TRBD2 (5 bases). Deletions cut 5 bases from V and 1 base from J, with 11 bases between. Germline-derived CDR1 and CDR2 are SGHTA and FQGNSA. The CDR3 covers 14 residues. Here the CDR3 reads CASSPEATQETQYF. In DNA, the CDR3 is TGTGCCAGCAGCCCGGAGGCAACCCAAGAGACCCAGTACTTC.

The J gene is TRBJ2-7, the V gene TRBV12-3 or TRBV12-4; possibly TRBD2 for D (5 bases). V was cut by 6 bases and J by 0 bases, with 15 bases left in between. CDR3 size: 15 residues. Here the CDR3 DNA reads TGTGCCAGCAGGAACCACGAGGGTGACTCCTACGAGCAGTACTTC. Translation gives CASRNHEGDSYEQYF.

This clonotype was picked up a small number of times. V gene TRBV6-5 combines with J gene TRBJ2-7, with 7 bases aligning to TRBD1. V was pared by 7 bases and J by 5 bases, with 11 bases of the junction left unmatched. Germline V gene sequence: CDR1 MNHEY, CDR2 SVGAGI. The CDR3 is 14 residues long. The CDR3, as DNA: TGTGCCAGCAAACGCGACAGGGCTTGGAACGAGCAGTACTTC. It codes for CASKRDRAWNEQYF.

Written as DNA, the CDR3 is TGTGCCATCAGTGACTCACAGGGGAATCAGCCCCAGCATTTT. This translates into CAISDSQGNQPQHF. This chain joins TRBV10-3 and TRBJ1-5; TRBD1 agrees at 7 bases. CDR1 is ENHRY, CDR2 SYGVKD, per germline. V was pared by 3 bases and J by 4 bases, with 3 bases of the junction left unmatched. The CDR3 totals 14 residues.

In its sample, this clonotype was seen a few times. The chain combines TRBV20-1 with TRBJ2-5; D gene unclear. CDR3 length: 14 amino acids. Germline CDR1 DFQATT, CDR2 SNEGSKA (reference sequence). Deletions cut 0 bases from V and 0 bases from J, with 8 bases between. The DNA for the CDR3 is TGCAGTGCTAGAGATTTTGGCTACCAAGAGACCCAGTACTTC. This sequence encodes CSARDFGYQETQYF.

The rearrangement joins TRBV7-2 to TRBJ2-3; 8 bases are shared with TRBD2. V shed 5 bases and J 1 base; nucleotides not matched to a gene: 8. CDR1 and CDR2 (germline): SGHTA, FQGNSA. CDR3 length equals 16 residues. Here the CDR3 reads CASSQGLAPGTDTQYF. The CDR3 DNA reads as TGTGCCAGCAGCCAAGGACTAGCCCCTGGCACAGATACGCAGTATTTT.

The chain carries TRBV30 and TRBJ2-1; D is undetermined. The length of the CDR3 is 11 residues. V was shortened by 2 bases and J by 10 bases, with 9 bases between the two germline ends. The germline V gene encodes CDR1 GTSNPN and CDR2 SVGIG (reference sequence). CDR3 protein: CAWSFSREQFF. In nucleotides, the CDR3 is TGTGCCTGGAGTTTTAGCCGCGAGCAGTTCTTC.

In this sample, this clonotype turned up a few times. This chain uses TRBV9 with TRBJ2-7; TRBD1 is a possible D gene (8 bases). CDR1 and CDR2 (germline): SGDLS, YYNGEE. The CDR3 has 15 residues. Trimming took 0 bases from V and 4 from J, leaving 14 bases between them. CDR3 nucleotide sequence: TGTGCCAGCAGCGTAGCAGACAGGGGAGGGTACGAGCAGTACTTC. Its protein is CASSVADRGGYEQYF.

Points on this clonotype: One end of the junction is discordant with germline, which a read error may explain. The V gene is TRBV6-2 or TRBV6-3, the J gene TRBJ2-2, with no clear D. Germline assignment: CDR1 MNHEY and CDR2 SVGEGT. The CDR3 is 13 residues long. CDR3 loop: CAISYGQTGELFF. The CDR3 nucleotides are TGTGCCATCAGTTATGGTCAAACCGGGGAGCTGTTTTTT.

To note about this clonotype: It may be a read error: a sequence one base away is much more abundant. The chain combines TRBV29-1 with TRBJ2-7; 9 bases line up with TRBD1. The CDR3 spans 14 residues. Germline V gene lookup returns CDR1 SQVTM and CDR2 ANQGSEA. The V and J ends lost 7 bases and 7 bases, in that order; junction bases with no gene match: 14. DNA for the CDR3: TGCAGCGGCTTACAGGGGGCGATTAAGAATGAGCAGTACTTC. It specifies CSGLQGAIKNEQYF.

The CDR3 coding sequence is TGTGCCAGCAGCTCAGGGGCGGGAGCTCGCGAGCAGTACTTC. Protein sequence: CASSSGAGAREQYF. V is TRBV7-2 and J is TRBJ2-7; D might be TRBD2 (7 bases). The CDR3 is made up of 14 amino acids. Germline V gives CDR1 SGHTA, CDR2 FQGNSA. The V end was cut by 4 bases, the J end by 6 bases, with 16 bases between.

This sequence joins TRBV5-1 and TRBJ1-2; no clear D. With 7 bases removed from V and 5 bases from J, the gap between germline ends came to 21 bases. The length of the CDR3 is 15 residues. Per the germline V gene, CDR1 is SGHRS and CDR2 is YFSETQ. CDR3 residues: CASGPRDWALYGYTF. The CDR3 DNA reads as TGCGCCAGCGGGCCGCGGGATTGGGCCCTATATGGCTACACCTTC.

The V call is TRBV5-1, the J call TRBJ2-5, with D perhaps matching TRBD2 (6 bases). V shed 0 bases and J shed 2 bases, with 14 bases lying between them. The CDR3 consists of 16 residues. Per the germline V gene, CDR1 is SGHRS and CDR2 is YFSETQ. CDR3 in DNA: TGCGCCAGCAGCTTGGGAGGCCTAGCGACTCAAGAGACCCAGTACTTC. Translation gives CASSLGGLATQETQYF.

This clonotype was seen ten or more times. V usage is TRBV20-1 and J usage is TRBJ2-7; 13 bases line up with TRBD2. This CDR3 has 15 amino acids. J was trimmed by 3 bases and V by 0 bases; bases with no gene match: 2. Germline CDR1 DFQATT, CDR2 SNEGSKA (reference sequence). Here the CDR3 DNA reads TGCAGTGCTAGAGATGGGACTAGCGGGAACTACGAGCAGTACTTC. The encoded protein is CSARDGTSGNYEQYF.

This clonotype appeared a single time. CDR3 DNA: TGCAGCGGACAGGGATGGGAGACCCAGTACTTC. The encoded protein is CSGQGWETQYF. The gene calls are TRBV20-1 and TRBJ2-5, with 8 bases fitting TRBD1. The length of the CDR3 is 11 residues. Germline V gene sequence: CDR1 DFQATT, CDR2 SNEGSKA (reference sequence).

The chain carries TRBV6-1 and TRBJ2-7, with a weak D call TRBD1 (6 bases). This CDR3 region has 14 residues. The ends were cut back, 2 bases at V and 2 bases at J, with 10 bases in the middle. Germline values: CDR1 MNHNS, CDR2 SASEGT. In nucleotides, the CDR3 is TGTGCCAGCAGTGAACAGGACAGCCCCTACGAGCAGTACTTC. It specifies CASSEQDSPYEQYF.

This clonotype was observed once. The rearrangement joins TRBV7-8 to TRBJ2-1; D uncertain. The CDR3 runs to 16 residues. V lost 5 bases to trimming and J lost 0 bases, with 14 bases between them. Looked up from germline, CDR1 is SGHVS and CDR2 is FQNEAQ. The CDR3 bases are TGTGCCAGCAGCCCTCCCGAGTTTAGCTCCTACAATGAGCAGTTCTTC. Encoded protein: CASSPPEFSSYNEQFF.

In regard to this clonotype: A read error is possible here, since a much larger clone lies one base away. This chain joins TRBV10-3 and TRBJ2-7; D might be TRBD2 (6 bases). The CDR3 loop spans 13 amino acids. The ends were cut back, 0 bases at V and 7 bases at J, with 10 bases in the middle. Germline V CDR1 and CDR2: ENHRY, SYGVKD. In DNA, the CDR3 is TGTGCCATCAGTGAGTCGGGAGGCACTGAGCAGTACTTC. It yields the protein CAISESGGTEQYF.

On this clonotype: At one boundary the junction diverges from the germline segment, which might be a read error. This chain connects TRBV10-3 to TRBJ2-3; D uncertain. Germline CDR1 is ENHRY and CDR2 is SYGVKD. CDR3 length equals 12 residues. The CDR3 nucleotides are TGTGCCATCAGTGAGTCCGCAGAGACGCAGTATTTT. It specifies CAISESAETQYF.

This clonotype occurred a few times. One base away lies a much larger clone, so this may be a sequencing read error. The rearrangement uses TRBV28 and TRBJ1-2, with D possibly being TRBD1 (5 bases). The CDR3 is 14 residues long. The germline gives CDR1 MDHEN, CDR2 SYDVKM. The ends were cut back, 2 bases at V and 7 bases at J, with 14 bases in the middle. CDR3 bases: TGTGCCAGCAGTTTAGGAAAGGGGACCTCTGGCTACACCTTC. This encodes CASSLGKGTSGYTF.

This chain uses TRBV6-2 or TRBV6-3 with TRBJ2-7; 7 bases are shared with TRBD1. The V and J ends lost 6 bases and 3 bases, in that order; junction bases with no gene match: 8. This CDR3 has 14 residues. From germline, CDR1 is MNHEY and CDR2 SVGEGT. The CDR3 DNA follows: TGTGCCAGCAGGGGGGACAGAACGGGCTACGAGCAGTACTTC. Its translation: CASRGDRTGYEQYF.

Points on this clonotype: This may stem from a read error, because a much larger clone lies one nucleotide away. The chain joins TRBV29-1 to TRBJ2-1; TRBD1 matches 7 bases. This CDR3 comprises 12 residues. V trimming: 5 bases; J trimming: 13 bases; junction bases outside the gene matches: 11. Germline V lookup: CDR1 SQVTM, CDR2 ANQGSEA. DNA for the CDR3: TGCAGCGTTCGAGGGGGCCAAGAGACCCAGTTCTTC. Its protein is CSVRGGQETQFF.

This clonotype came up a few times. This chain links TRBV3-1 with TRBJ2-1; D is possibly TRBD1 or TRBD2 (7 bases each). The V end lost 8 bases, the J end lost 6 bases, and 14 bases lay between the germline ends. Looked up from germline, CDR1 is LGHDT and CDR2 is YNNKEL (reference sequence). This CDR3 contains 13 residues. The CDR3 bases are TGTGCCAGCCAGAAGCGGGACAGCAATGAGCAGTTCTTC. Translating gives CASQKRDSNEQFF.

This chain uses TRBV4-1 with TRBJ2-3, with 9 nucleotides matching TRBD2. This CDR3 region has 20 residues. Germline V CDR1 and CDR2: MGHRA, YSYEKL. V lost 0 bases to trimming and J lost 6 bases; unmatched junction nucleotides: 19. The CDR3 spells CASSQDPWRGGRDVMDTQYF. The CDR3 coding sequence is TGCGCCAGCAGCCAAGATCCCTGGCGGGGGGGCAGAGATGTAATGGATACGCAGTATTTT.